This TCR beta chain appears in the sequencing data of a study of T cell responses to AZD1222 COVID-19 vaccine. Study outcomes and limitations: Baseline seropositives among AZD1222 recipients totaled only five to seven. The study found vaccine-associated CD4 TCRs spanning spike, dominant at 160-218 and 743-854.

Second-dose schedules of about 4 or about 12 weeks were combined. A word on this clone: Its specificity is unknown.

Method: immunoSEQ multiplex PCR; TCRdb's copy keeps in-frame clones and lacks some. This table has 130,000 to 150,000 clones, roughly 88% appearing once. This sequence was found in an adult who received the AZD1222 COVID-19 vaccine. This specimen consisted of peripheral blood, obtained 28 days after the second AZD1222 dose.

The CDR3 nucleotides read TGTGCCAGTAGTGACAGGGGGAAAACTGGAAACACCATATATTTT. Amino acids: CASSDRGKTGNTIYF. This chain uses TRBV19 with TRBJ1-3; TRBD1 agrees at 9 bases. CDR1 is LNHDA, CDR2 SQIVND, per germline (reference sequence). This CDR3 spans 15 amino acids. Trimming at V came to 5 bases and at J to 2 bases, leaving 4 bases not matched to a gene.